Shown below are 14 T cell receptor beta chains from a single sample sequenced in a study of blood T cell repertoires in COVID-19. Assay used: immunoSEQ multiplex PCR; TCRdb lists only in-frame clones, some missing. The sample has about 350,000 clones, under 95% seen once. The material sequenced was peripheral blood. These receptors came from a woman between 18 and 29 years old who had recovered from COVID-19.

The V call is TRBV21-1, the J call TRBJ1-1; the table calls TRBD1, which could not be checked here. TRBV21-1 is assigned pseudogene status. The CDR3 loop spans 17 amino acids. This CDR3 is CASSTTGTADVGTEAFF. In DNA form, the CDR3 reads TGTGCCAGCAGCACTACCGGGACAGCCGACGTCGGCACTGAAGCTTTCTTT.

The chain employs TRBV14 and TRBJ2-1, with TRBD2 matching over 8 bases. CDR3 length: 16 amino acids. The V gene end was trimmed by 2 bases and the J gene end by 3 bases; junction bases not matched to a gene: 6. Germline CDR1 reads SGHDN; CDR2 reads FVKESK. This CDR3 reads CASSQPLAGLYNEQFF. CDR3 in DNA: TGTGCCAGCAGCCAACCCCTAGCGGGCCTCTACAATGAGCAGTTCTTC.

This sequence joins TRBV6-5 and TRBJ1-3; TRBD1 matches at 9 bases. J lost 3 bases, V lost 8 bases, and 8 bases had no gene match. The CDR3 is 15 residues long. Germline V gene lookup returns CDR1 MNHEY and CDR2 SVGAGI. CDR3: CASAQQGARGNTIYF. The CDR3, as DNA: TGTGCCAGCGCGCAACAGGGGGCGCGTGGAAACACCATATATTTT.

V is TRBV7-2 and J is TRBJ1-2, with D perhaps TRBD1 (6 bases). This CDR3 is built from 13 residues. Germline V lookup: CDR1 SGHTA, CDR2 FQGNSA. Trimming left V 3 bases short and J 8 bases short, with 13 bases between. Here the CDR3 reads CASSFRGIKGYTF. In nucleotides, the CDR3 is TGTGCCAGCAGCTTTAGGGGGATCAAGGGCTACACCTTC.

The V gene is TRBV30, the J gene TRBJ1-4, with D possibly TRBD1 on 5 matching bases. Trimming took off 4 bases at V and 3 bases at J, with 12 bases between the two ends. The CDR3 spans 14 residues. CDR1 and CDR2 (germline): GTSNPN, SVGIG (reference sequence). CDR3 region: CAWTSRGANEKLFF. The CDR3 nucleotides read TGTGCCTGGACTTCACGGGGGGCTAATGAAAAACTGTTTTTT.

The gene calls are TRBV1 and TRBJ1-1; the D call in the table, TRBD1, was not verified against the DNA. TRBV1 is a pseudogene. The CDR3 spans 17 residues. DNA of the CDR3: TGCACCAGCAGCCAAGATCAGTGGGGGCTGGGTGACACTGAAGCTTTCTTT. Protein: CTSSQDQWGLGDTEAFF.

V is TRBV10-3 and J is TRBJ1-2, with 7 bases lining up with TRBD1. CDR3 length: 14 residues. J lost 3 bases, V lost 7 bases, and 8 bases had no gene match. Germline values: CDR1 ENHRY, CDR2 SYGVKD. The CDR3 DNA follows: TGTGCCATCAAGAAGGGAGACAGGGACTATGGCTACACCTTC. Its protein product is CAIKKGDRDYGYTF.

The CDR3 reads CASSPLTGQYTGELFF. CDR3 bases: TGTGCCAGCTCACCACTGACTGGACAGTACACCGGGGAGCTGTTTTTT. The V gene is TRBV18, the J gene TRBJ2-2; a possible D gene is TRBD1 (6 bases). The CDR3 is made up of 16 amino acids. Germline CDR1 reads KGHSH; CDR2 reads LQKENI. V was cut by 1 base and J by 3 bases, with 12 bases left in between.

J is TRBJ2-4 and V is TRBV18; 8 nucleotides align to TRBD2. Germline lookup yields CDR1 KGHSH and CDR2 LQKENI. The CDR3 length is 15 residues. The J segment lost 5 bases and the V segment lost 2 bases, leaving 5 bases of the junction unmatched. CDR3 loop: CASSPLEAGENIQYF. In DNA form, the CDR3 reads TGTGCCAGCTCACCATTAGAAGCGGGAGAAAACATTCAGTACTTC.

The chain is built from TRBV4-1 and TRBJ1-2; D perhaps matches TRBD1 (6 bases). The germline gives CDR1 MGHRA, CDR2 YSYEKL. The CDR3 covers 16 residues. V was pared by 0 bases and J by 5 bases, with 16 bases between. The CDR3 DNA sequence: TGCGCCAGCAGCCAAGATCGAAGCAGGGGATATTATGGCTACACCTTC. This codes for CASSQDRSRGYYGYTF.

The chain employs TRBV7-2 and TRBJ2-5, with D perhaps matching TRBD2 (5 bases). The CDR3 contains 15 residues. The germline V gene encodes CDR1 SGHTA and CDR2 FQGNSA. Trimming left V 1 base short and J 0 bases short, with 9 bases between. The CDR3 region is CASSLGRLHQETQYF. The CDR3 nucleotides read TGTGCCAGCAGCTTAGGGAGGTTGCACCAAGAGACCCAGTACTTC. Full variable domain (missing parts from reference TRBV7-2 and TRBJ2-5): GAGVSQSPSNKVTEKGKDVELRCDPISGHTALYWYRQSLGQGLEFLIYFQGNSAPDKSGLPSDRFSAERTGGSVSTLTIQRTQQEDSAVYLCASSLGRLHQETQYFGPGTRLLVL.

This chain links TRBV6-2 or TRBV6-3 with TRBJ1-2; tentative D call: TRBD1 (5 bases). CDR3 length: 13 residues. From germline, CDR1 is MNHEY and CDR2 SVGEGT. Trimming shortened V by 4 bases and J by 8 bases, and 14 bases separated the two germline ends. The CDR3 DNA sequence: TGTGCCAGCAGTTTCAGGGCGTCGAGCGGCTACACCTTC. Translating gives CASSFRASSGYTF.

This clone was detected once. This rearrangement joins TRBV29-1 to TRBJ1-1; 7 nucleotides agree with TRBD1. Looked up from germline, CDR1 is SQVTM and CDR2 is ANQGSEA. Trimming at V came to 6 bases and at J to 1 base, leaving 5 bases not matched to a gene. The length of the CDR3 is 13 residues. In DNA form, the CDR3 reads TGCAGCGTACAGGGGTTCACGAACACTGAAGCTTTCTTT. Its protein is CSVQGFTNTEAFF.

The chain has TRBV15 and TRBJ2-1; TRBD2 aligns across 10 bases. V was pared by 0 bases and J by 8 bases, with 7 bases of the junction left unmatched. The length of the CDR3 is 16 residues. The germline V gene encodes CDR1 LNHNV and CDR2 YYDKDF (reference sequence). This CDR3 reads CATSRDPLAGVDEQFF. CDR3 nucleotides: TGTGCCACCAGCAGAGATCCGCTAGCGGGAGTAGATGAGCAGTTCTTC. Full variable domain (rest looked up from reference TRBV15 and TRBJ2-1): DAMVIQNPRYQVTQFGKPVTLSCSQTLNHNVMYWYQQKSSQAPKLLFHYYDKDFNNEADTPDNFQSRRPNTSFCFLDIRSPGLGDTAMYLCATSRDPLAGVDEQFFGPGTRLTVL.